This is a list of T cell receptor beta chains from one sample in a study of T cell repertoires in cytomegalovirus infection. Each CDR3 protein gets one entry after TCRdb re-called the reads with MiXCR. The sample lists around 740,000 distinct CDR3 sequences; less than 40% were seen once. The specimen sequenced was PBMCs. Receptors were obtained from a human donor in good health (CMV status not recorded). Some clones in this sample may be carry-over from other donors' samples. The conserved cysteine and the conserved F or W are not part of the CDR3 here. Some rows mark clone size as missing; the rest say once, few, many or name a class of expanded clone.

>TRBJ2-7|NA|TRBV7-4
ASSPGGVGSYEQY
>TRBJ2-7|NA|TRBV7-2
ASSQGFGVYEQY
>TRBJ1-4|many|TRBV7-6
ASSLYSDLTNEKLF
>TRBJ1-4|NA|TRBV4-1
ASSHLDGNEKLF
>TRBJ1-5|few|TRBV19
ASSIAGARVQPQH
>TRBJ2-1|few|TRBV28
ASSLILAGNENEQF
>TRBJ2-7|few|TRBV4-1
ASSLSATGRRYEQY
>TRBJ2-3|NA|TRBV5-6
ASSLVGAFPDTQY
>TRBJ1-2|many|TRBV7-9
ASSLEGGPYGYT
>TRBJ1-5|NA|TRBV6-6
ASVPGSLNQPQH
>TRBJ2-1|few|TRBV12-5
ASGTDSGLEQF
>TRBJ1-2|few|TRBV7-2
ASRRDSFETNYGYT
>TRBJ1-2|NA|TRBV6-6
ASSQGTGGGYGYT
>TRBJ1-2|NA|TRBV24-1
ATSDSMNPAYGYT
>TRBJ2-7|NA|TRBV6-6
ASSYRRVGTGGFLQGEQY
>TRBJ2-3|NA|TRBV3-1
ASSQAALAPRDTQY
>TRBJ1-2|NA|TRBV12-3/TRBV12-4
ASQEGAGTYYGYT
>TRBJ2-1|NA|TRBV6-1
ASSYGTSSNEQF
>TRBJ2-7|few|TRBV10-3
AIRRDRDYEQY
>TRBJ1-4|once|TRBV7-9
SSSLARGEKLF
>TRBJ1-2|few|TRBV7-9
ASSSTGPTNYGYT
>TRBJ2-1|NA|TRBV5-1
ASSIGTSGRGDNEQF
>TRBJ2-1|NA|TRBV19
ASSIGFGETYNEQF
>TRBJ1-5|few|TRBV7-2
ASTLTAGKGQPQH
>TRBJ1-6|NA|TRBV19
ASSIVAGQGNSPLH
>TRBJ1-2|few|TRBV29-1
SVDFPGLYGYT
>TRBJ1-2|NA|TRBV28
ASSPTTGTVYYGYT
>TRBJ2-7|NA|TRBV27
ASSLKGGGWEQY
>TRBJ2-7|few|TRBV5-1
ASGNDGPYEQY
>TRBJ1-1|few|TRBV28
ASSLWTLWTEAF
>TRBJ1-1|NA|TRBV5-1
ASSLEPGQGRAEAF
>TRBJ2-1|NA|TRBV9
ASRLLGSNEQF
>TRBJ1-4|many|TRBV27
ASSLSNARGEKLF
>TRBJ2-7|NA|TRBV14
ASSPNPGGREQY
>TRBJ1-1|few|TRBV28
ASSSLDDRGQENTEAF
>TRBJ2-5|NA|TRBV7-8
ASSFTRSETQY
>TRBJ1-4|NA|TRBV10-3
AISESGTNEKLF
>TRBJ2-3|NA|TRBV2
ASSESNRRGGRNTQY
>TRBJ1-2|few|TRBV5-6
ASSLDGDGPSYGYT
>TRBJ2-7|NA|TRBV19
ASSIARVLPNEQY
>TRBJ1-1|NA|TRBV7-3
ASSSREGTESF
>TRBJ1-4|NA|TRBV28
ASSGDRETKLF
>TRBJ2-7|NA|TRBV25-1
ASSVGPGYEQY
>TRBJ1-4|few|TRBV7-6
ASSKSRGRGTNEKLF
>TRBJ2-7|many|TRBV7-2
ASSLSGTISEQY
>TRBJ2-3|NA|TRBV28
ASSNVGQRTDTQY
>TRBJ2-3|many|TRBV12-3/TRBV12-4
ASSFGGRAGTDTQY
>TRBJ1-5|few|TRBV6-2/TRBV6-3
ASSYSGSYQPQH
>TRBJ1-4|NA|TRBV7-8
ASSLWGRGEKLF
>TRBJ1-1|few|TRBV24-1
ATSSPTSGNTEAF
>TRBJ2-5|NA|TRBV28
ASSSNGTGVFWGSQETQY
>TRBJ1-1|few|TRBV7-8
ASSRSPGGRNTEAF
>TRBJ2-1|NA|TRBV7-2
SSSLTGYEHF